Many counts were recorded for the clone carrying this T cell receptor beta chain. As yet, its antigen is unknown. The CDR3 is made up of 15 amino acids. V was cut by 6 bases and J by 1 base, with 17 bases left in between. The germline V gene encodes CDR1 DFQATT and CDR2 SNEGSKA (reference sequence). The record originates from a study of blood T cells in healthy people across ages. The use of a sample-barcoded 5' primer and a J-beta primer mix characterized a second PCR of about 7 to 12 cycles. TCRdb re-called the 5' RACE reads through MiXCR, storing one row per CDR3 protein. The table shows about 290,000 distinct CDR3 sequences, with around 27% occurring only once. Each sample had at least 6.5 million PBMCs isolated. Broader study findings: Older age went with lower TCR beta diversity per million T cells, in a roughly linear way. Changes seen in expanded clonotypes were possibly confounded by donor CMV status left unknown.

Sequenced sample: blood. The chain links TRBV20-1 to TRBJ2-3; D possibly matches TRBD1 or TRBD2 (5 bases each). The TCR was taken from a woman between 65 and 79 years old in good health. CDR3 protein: CSARTTGGGTDTQYF. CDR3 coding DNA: TGCAGTGCGCGTACCACAGGAGGAGGCACAGATACGCAGTATTTT.